The rows below give T cell receptor beta chains drawn from one sample of a study of T cells in Graves' hyperthyroidism and ophthalmopathy. TCRdb passed the multiplex PCR reads through MiXCR, listing each CDR3 protein once. Found here are approximately 100,000 distinct CDR3 sequences, about 45% of them singletons; the top ten hold roughly 24%. Sequencing input: blood. These receptors all come from a man in his forties with Graves' hyperthyroidism. CDR3s leave out the opening cysteine and the closing phenylalanine or tryptophan.

TRBJ2-7,TRBV25-1,ASSDLGSYEQY
TRBJ1-1,TRBV15,AISRDGYGPEAF
TRBJ1-2,TRBV4-1,ASSLNYRGSNYGYT
TRBJ2-5,TRBV4-2,ASSRTSGGSQETQY
TRBJ2-3,TRBV2,ASTTDSYNEQY
TRBJ2-7,TRBV2,ASTTGDYEQY
TRBJ2-7,TRBV20-1,SARDRALFGTSGSYEQY
TRBJ2-5,TRBV7-6,ASSLVASGGETQY
TRBJ2-1,TRBV7-2,ASRLSSIGRTSEVYNEQF
TRBJ1-6,TRBV7-9,TSSLGTGKASPLH
TRBJ2-5,TRBV19,ASSPRRGRQETQY
TRBJ1-4,TRBV9,ASSLVGTGAEKLF
TRBJ2-7,TRBV29-1,SVTQERGDRLPYEQY
TRBJ1-2,TRBV10-3,ATGTAYGYT
TRBJ2-7,TRBV12-3/TRBV12-4,ASSLEQGASYEQY
TRBJ1-2,TRBV7-9,ASSPPGANYGYT
TRBJ1-5,TRBV24-1,ATSEPGQGRQPQH
TRBJ2-2,TRBV2,ASNSGTGTRELF
TRBJ1-4,TRBV20-1,SATRDGNEKLF
TRBJ2-1,TRBV20-1,SARDGALAGGSYNEQF
TRBJ2-3,TRBV20-1,SAESTADTQY
TRBJ1-1,TRBV5-5,ASSLASDENTEAF
TRBJ2-1,TRBV5-1,ASSHLQGSNGQF
TRBJ1-2,TRBV29-1,SVGGRVNYGYT
TRBJ1-2,TRBV10-1,ASSQIWPLGGGRYGYT
TRBJ2-1,TRBV12-3/TRBV12-4,ASSLSPGYNEQF
TRBJ2-5,TRBV15,ATSTRLAETQY
TRBJ1-1,TRBV6-2/TRBV6-3,ASSNRIGLSTEAF
TRBJ2-7,TRBV5-5,ASSLLDSGAYEQY
TRBJ2-5,TRBV7-3,ASSLTHGAGTQY
TRBJ2-3,TRBV25-1,ASSEFGPMTDSTDTQY
TRBJ1-5,TRBV19,ASSVGTAQPQH
TRBJ2-1,TRBV11-2,ASSLVGVLV
TRBJ2-1,TRBV20-1,SATDLSGRGVYNEQF
TRBJ1-5,TRBV6-1,ASSESRRSGNQPQH
TRBJ2-2,TRBV5-1,ASSDGELF
TRBJ1-3,TRBV13,ASSAQEGGTGNTIY
TRBJ2-5,TRBV10-3,AISSIQDQETQY
TRBJ1-1,TRBV28,ASSPPDRPNTEAF
TRBJ2-3,TRBV7-9,ASSPPGLDTQY
TRBJ2-5,TRBV7-2,ASSLVGTGGGGETQY
TRBJ2-3,TRBV20-1,SAASGTSGLTDTQY
TRBJ2-7,TRBV7-2,ASRAGTGKWEQY
TRBJ1-4,TRBV29-1,SVEGKNEKLF
TRBJ2-3,TRBV12-3/TRBV12-4,ASSLPPVAETDTQY
TRBJ2-3,TRBV5-8,ASAPRATSTDTQY
TRBJ2-3,TRBV20-1,SAREDTQY
TRBJ1-5,TRBV28,ARSLLWGRSNQPQH
TRBJ2-1,TRBV20-1,SARGTSGYNEQF
TRBJ2-5,TRBV10-2,ASKEGREETQY
TRBJ1-2,TRBV6-6,ASSYRGNDGYT
TRBJ2-3,TRBV20-1,SAFASGVGATDTQY